These 8 T cell receptor beta chains were all obtained from the same sample, sequenced in a study of T cell repertoires in cytomegalovirus infection. TCRdb re-derived calls from the reads in MiXCR, one entry per CDR3 protein. The top ten clones hold about 14% of a sample with approximately 990,000 distinct CDR3 sequences, less than 35% of them seen once. Their antigens are not known. Sample: cultured CD8+ T cells from PBMCs, taken from culture after CMV antigen stimulation. Receptors were obtained from a human donor in good health (CMV status not recorded). Some clones in this sample may be carry-over from other donors' samples.

For the CDR3, the DNA is TGTGCCAGCAGCTTAGGTTTAGGGAGCTCCTACGAGCAGTACTTC. Residues: CASSLGLGSSYEQYF. This rearrangement joins TRBV7-8 to TRBJ2-7; the D gene is possibly TRBD2 (5 bases). Trimming took off 1 base at V and 0 bases at J, with 10 bases between the two ends. Germline CDR1 reads SGHVS; CDR2 reads FQNEAQ. The CDR3 is 15 amino acids.

The V gene is TRBV4-3, the J gene TRBJ1-6; tentative D call: TRBD1 (5 bases). This CDR3 region has 16 residues. Germline loops: CDR1 LGHNA, CDR2 YSLEER. V lost 0 bases and J lost 7, with 13 bases in between. In nucleotides, the CDR3 is TGCGCCAGCAGCCAAGATCCGGCAGGGTTGAATTCACCCCTCCACTTT. It is translated as CASSQDPAGLNSPLHF.

This clonotype came up many times. This chain joins TRBV7-2 and TRBJ1-6, with D maybe TRBD1 (5 bases). Germline loops: CDR1 SGHTA, CDR2 FQGNSA. The CDR3 loop spans 16 amino acids. The ends were cut back, 2 bases at V and 4 bases at J, with 12 bases in the middle. CDR3 region: CASSLLDSDYNSPLHF. The CDR3 nucleotides are TGTGCCAGCAGCTTACTAGACAGCGATTATAATTCACCCCTCCACTTT.

In this sample, this clonotype turned up a few times. The chain employs TRBV6-6 and TRBJ2-5, with D perhaps matching TRBD1 (6 bases). The V end lost 2 bases, the J end lost 3 bases, and 19 bases lay between the germline ends. The CDR3 is 17 residues long. The germline gives CDR1 MNHNY, CDR2 SVGAGI (reference sequence). This chain's CDR3 is CASSYRDPGTSKETQYF. CDR3 DNA sequence: TGTGCCAGCAGTTACCGGGACCCCGGGACATCAAAAGAGACCCAGTACTTC.

The chain links TRBV15 to TRBJ2-3; D unresolved. The CDR3 totals 13 residues. CDR1 and CDR2 from the germline V gene are LNHNV and YYDKDF (reference sequence). Trimming took 0 bases from V and 5 from J, leaving 6 bases between them. The CDR3 DNA follows: TGTGCCACCAGCAGAGATATAGTAGATACGCAGTATTTT. Residues: CATSRDIVDTQYF.

The J gene is TRBJ2-1, the V gene TRBV29-1, with D unclear. The CDR3 runs 12 residues. V lost 7 bases and J lost 6, with 13 bases in between. Germline CDR1 and CDR2: SQVTM and ANQGSEA. Here the CDR3 reads CSEAGPPNEQFF. The CDR3, as DNA: TGCAGCGAAGCAGGACCACCCAATGAGCAGTTCTTC.

The chain combines TRBV19 with TRBJ1-1; D not resolved. Per the germline V gene, CDR1 is LNHDA and CDR2 is SQIVND (reference sequence). There are 15 residues in the CDR3. The V end lost 5 bases, the J end lost 1 base, and 14 bases lay between the germline ends. DNA for the CDR3: TGTGCCAGTAGTCCAGAGGTCAACGGGAACACTGAAGCTTTCTTT. Translated, it gives CASSPEVNGNTEAFF.

A few counts support this clonotype. CDR3 sequence reads: CASRDRGPSNQPQHF. The CDR3 nucleotides read TGTGCCAGTCGAGACAGGGGTCCGAGCAATCAGCCCCAGCATTTT. The chain is built from TRBV27 and TRBJ1-5, with 8 positions matching TRBD1. Germline V gene sequence: CDR1 MNHEY, CDR2 SMNVEV (reference sequence). After removal of 9 bases from V and 1 base from J, the junction contained 8 bases not matched to a gene. The CDR3 has 15 amino acids.